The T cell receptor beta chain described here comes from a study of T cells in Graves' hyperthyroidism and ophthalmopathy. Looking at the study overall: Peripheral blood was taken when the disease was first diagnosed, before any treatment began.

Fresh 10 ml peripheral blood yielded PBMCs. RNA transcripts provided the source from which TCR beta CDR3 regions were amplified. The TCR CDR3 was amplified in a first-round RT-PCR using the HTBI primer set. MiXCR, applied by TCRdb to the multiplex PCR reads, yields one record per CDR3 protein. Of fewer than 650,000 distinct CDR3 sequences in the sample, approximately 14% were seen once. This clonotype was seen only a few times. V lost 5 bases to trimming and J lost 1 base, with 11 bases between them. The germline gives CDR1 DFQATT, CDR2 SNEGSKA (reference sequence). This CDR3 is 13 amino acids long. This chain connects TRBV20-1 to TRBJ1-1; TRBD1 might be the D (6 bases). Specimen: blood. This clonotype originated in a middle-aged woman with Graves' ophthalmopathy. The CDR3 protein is CSAGDNSNTEAFF. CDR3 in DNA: TGCAGTGCTGGGGACAATTCGAACACTGAAGCTTTCTTT.